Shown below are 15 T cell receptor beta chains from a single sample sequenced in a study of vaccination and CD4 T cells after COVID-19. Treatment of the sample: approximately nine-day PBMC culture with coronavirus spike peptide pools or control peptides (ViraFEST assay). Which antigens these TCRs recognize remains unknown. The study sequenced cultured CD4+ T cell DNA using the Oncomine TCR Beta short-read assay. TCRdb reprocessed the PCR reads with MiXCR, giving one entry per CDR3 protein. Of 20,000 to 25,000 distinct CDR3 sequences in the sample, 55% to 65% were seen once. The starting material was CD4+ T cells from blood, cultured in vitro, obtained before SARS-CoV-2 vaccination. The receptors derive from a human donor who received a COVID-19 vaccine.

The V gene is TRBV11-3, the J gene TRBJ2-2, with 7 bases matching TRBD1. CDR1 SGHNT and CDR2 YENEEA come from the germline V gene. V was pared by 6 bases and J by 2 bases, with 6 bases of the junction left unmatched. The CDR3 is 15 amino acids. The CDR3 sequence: CASRKTGTNTGELFF. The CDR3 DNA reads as TGTGCCAGCAGAAAGACAGGGACAAACACCGGGGAGCTGTTTTTT.

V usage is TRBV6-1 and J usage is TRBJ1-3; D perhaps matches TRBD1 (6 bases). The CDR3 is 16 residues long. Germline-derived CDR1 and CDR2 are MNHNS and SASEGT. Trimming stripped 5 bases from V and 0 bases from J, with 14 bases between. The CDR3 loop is CASSYRTAHSGNTIYF. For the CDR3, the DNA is TGTGCCAGCAGTTACCGGACAGCCCACTCTGGAAACACCATATATTTT.

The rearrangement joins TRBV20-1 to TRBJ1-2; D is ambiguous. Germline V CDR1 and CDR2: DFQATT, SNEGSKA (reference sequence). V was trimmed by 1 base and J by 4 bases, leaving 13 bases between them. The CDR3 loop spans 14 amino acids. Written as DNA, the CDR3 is TGCAGTGCTAGAGGGGCCACAGAGATCTATGGCTACACCTTC. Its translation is CSARGATEIYGYTF.

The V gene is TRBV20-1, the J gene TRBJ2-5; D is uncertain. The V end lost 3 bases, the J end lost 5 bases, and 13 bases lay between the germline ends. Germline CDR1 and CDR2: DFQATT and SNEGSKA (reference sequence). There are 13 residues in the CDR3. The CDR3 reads CSASPYRTETQYF. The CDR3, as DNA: TGCAGTGCTAGCCCCTACCGTACGGAGACCCAGTACTTC.

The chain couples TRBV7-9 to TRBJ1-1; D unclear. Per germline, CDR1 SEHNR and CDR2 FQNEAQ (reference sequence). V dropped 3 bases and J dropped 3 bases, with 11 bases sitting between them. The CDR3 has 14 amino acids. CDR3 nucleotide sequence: TGTGCCAGCAGCTTTCGTTCCCGTTACACTGAAGCTTTCTTT. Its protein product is CASSFRSRYTEAFF. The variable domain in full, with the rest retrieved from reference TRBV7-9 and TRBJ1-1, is DTGVSQNPRHKITKRGQNVTFRCDPISEHNRLYWYRQTLGQGPEFLTYFQNEAQLEKSRLLSDRFSAERPKGSFSTLEIQRTEQGDSAMYLCASSFRSRYTEAFFGQGTRLTVV.

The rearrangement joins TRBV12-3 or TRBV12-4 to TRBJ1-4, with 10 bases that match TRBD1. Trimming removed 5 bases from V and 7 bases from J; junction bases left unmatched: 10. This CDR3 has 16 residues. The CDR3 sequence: CASSPQRGTGVEKLFF. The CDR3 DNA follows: TGTGCCAGCAGTCCCCAGAGGGGGACAGGGGTTGAAAAACTGTTTTTT.

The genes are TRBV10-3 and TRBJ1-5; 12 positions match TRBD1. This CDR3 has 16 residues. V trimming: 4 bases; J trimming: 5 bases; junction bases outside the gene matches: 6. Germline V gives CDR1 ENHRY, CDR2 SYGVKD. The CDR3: CAISGGQGAKDQPQHF. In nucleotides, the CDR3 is TGTGCCATCAGTGGGGGACAGGGGGCGAAGGATCAGCCCCAGCATTTT.

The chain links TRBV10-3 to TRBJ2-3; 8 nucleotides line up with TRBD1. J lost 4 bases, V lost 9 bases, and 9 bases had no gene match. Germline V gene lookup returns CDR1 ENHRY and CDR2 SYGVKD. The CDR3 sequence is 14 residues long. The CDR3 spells CAIGRQGSADTQYF. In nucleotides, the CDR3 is TGTGCCATAGGGAGACAGGGGAGCGCAGATACGCAGTATTTT.

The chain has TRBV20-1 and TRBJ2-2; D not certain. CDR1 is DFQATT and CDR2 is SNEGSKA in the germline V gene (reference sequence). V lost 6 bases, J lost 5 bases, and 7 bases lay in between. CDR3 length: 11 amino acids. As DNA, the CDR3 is TGCAGTGCGATCGGGACCGGGGAGCTGTTTTTT. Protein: CSAIGTGELFF.

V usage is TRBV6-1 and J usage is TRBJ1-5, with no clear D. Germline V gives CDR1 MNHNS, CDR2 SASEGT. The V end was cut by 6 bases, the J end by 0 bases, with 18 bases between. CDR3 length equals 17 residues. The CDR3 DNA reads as TGTGCCAGCAGCCACCGGCGGGCCCGATATAGCAATCAGCCCCAGCATTTT. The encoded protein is CASSHRRARYSNQPQHF.

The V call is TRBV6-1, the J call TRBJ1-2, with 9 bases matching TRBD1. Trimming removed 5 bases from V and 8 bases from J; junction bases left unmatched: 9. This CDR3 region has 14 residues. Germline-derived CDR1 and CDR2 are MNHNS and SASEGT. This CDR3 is CASSTTGTGRGYTF. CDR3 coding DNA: TGTGCCAGCAGTACGACCGGGACAGGGAGAGGCTACACCTTC.

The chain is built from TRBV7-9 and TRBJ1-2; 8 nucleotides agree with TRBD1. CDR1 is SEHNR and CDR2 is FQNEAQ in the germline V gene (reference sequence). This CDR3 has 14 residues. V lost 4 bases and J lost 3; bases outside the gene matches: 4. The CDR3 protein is CASSSLQGDYGYTF. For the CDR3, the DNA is TGTGCCAGCAGCTCCCTACAGGGGGACTATGGCTACACCTTC.

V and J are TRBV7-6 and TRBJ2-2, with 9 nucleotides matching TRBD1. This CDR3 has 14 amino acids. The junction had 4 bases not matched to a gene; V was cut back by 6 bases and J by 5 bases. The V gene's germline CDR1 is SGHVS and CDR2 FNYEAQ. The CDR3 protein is CASRGTGSTGELFF. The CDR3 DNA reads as TGTGCCAGCAGAGGGACAGGGAGTACCGGGGAGCTGTTTTTT.

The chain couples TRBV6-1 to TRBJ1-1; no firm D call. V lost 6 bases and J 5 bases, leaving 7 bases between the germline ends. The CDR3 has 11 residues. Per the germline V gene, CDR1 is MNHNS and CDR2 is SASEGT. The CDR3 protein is CASSQGTEAFF. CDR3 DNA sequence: TGTGCCAGCAGCCAAGGAACTGAAGCTTTCTTT.

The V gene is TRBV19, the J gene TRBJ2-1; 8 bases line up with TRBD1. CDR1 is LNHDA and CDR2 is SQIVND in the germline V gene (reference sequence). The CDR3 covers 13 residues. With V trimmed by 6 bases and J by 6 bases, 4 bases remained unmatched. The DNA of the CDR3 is TGTGCCAGTAGACCTGGACAGGGCAATGAGCAGTTCTTC. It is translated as CASRPGQGNEQFF.